A single sample gave rise to the 2 T cell receptor beta chains below, sequenced in a study of blood T cell repertoires in COVID-19. Produced via immunoSEQ multiplex PCR; TCRdb's table is partial and in-frame only. The sample includes over 100,000 clones, almost 80% of them seen just once. Material for sequencing was peripheral blood. Every receptor here comes from a man aged 60 to 75 with active or convalescent COVID-19.

CDR3: CASSQATGPYEQYV. CDR3 in DNA: TGTGCCAGCAGCCAAGCGACAGGGCCCTACGAGCAGTACGTC. J is TRBJ2-7 and V is TRBV14; 7 bases line up with TRBD1. J lost 2 bases, V lost 1 base, and 2 bases had no gene match. Germline V gene data show CDR1 as SGHDN and CDR2 as FVKESK. This CDR3 is built from 14 residues.

The chain employs TRBV10-1 and TRBJ2-5, with 10 bases that match TRBD2. V shed 4 bases and J 5 bases; nucleotides not matched to a gene: 1. Germline V lookup: CDR1 WNHNN, CDR2 SYGVQD (reference sequence). This CDR3 contains 13 residues. This chain's CDR3 is CASSVAGGETQYF. CDR3 DNA sequence: TGCGCCAGCAGTGTAGCGGGAGGTGAGACCCAGTACTTC.